This entry concerns a single T cell receptor beta chain. Its antigen is unknown. Lactation, pregnancy, other autoimmune disease or uncontrolled infection excluded patients. Regions amplified from RNA transcripts were the TCR beta CDR3 regions. The HTBI set primed first-round TCR CDR3 RT-PCR. Each CDR3 protein gets one entry after TCRdb re-called the multiplex PCR reads with MiXCR. The data contain 340,000 or so distinct CDR3 sequences, approximately 17% of them singletons. The data are from a study of T cells in Graves' hyperthyroidism and ophthalmopathy. Germline V gene data show CDR1 as KGHSH and CDR2 as LQKENI. This CDR3 is 13 amino acids long. V lost 8 bases and J lost 1, with 11 bases in between. Notes on the study in general: Progression to ophthalmopathy was predicted a median of about six months early. Blood held most thyroid clonotypes expanded above 0.001 frequency.

This sequence joins TRBV18 and TRBJ1-1, with a tentative D call TRBD1 (5 bases). Sequenced: blood. The TCR sequence derives from a man younger than 40 with Graves' hyperthyroidism. The CDR3 sequence: CASTRQSNTEAFF. The CDR3 DNA reads as TGTGCCAGCACTCGACAGTCGAACACTGAAGCTTTCTTT.